This entry concerns a single T cell receptor (beta chain). This record comes from a study of early T cells in non-severe SARS-CoV-2 infection. Study information: Bulk RNA from unsorted whole blood was sequenced; chains were unpaired.

Attached unique molecular identifiers marked individual cDNA molecules. TCRdb re-analysed the 5' RACE reads in MiXCR, keeping a single row per CDR3 protein. The data contain tens of thousands of distinct CDR3 sequences, roughly 12% of them singletons. This CDR3 spans 14 amino acids. The V gene's germline CDR1 is SQVTM and CDR2 ANQGSEA. The V and J ends lost 7 bases and 1 base, in that order; junction bases with no gene match: 4. This sample comprised whole blood, obtained at baseline. The TCR comes from an adult who was a healthcare worker with PCR-confirmed SARS-CoV-2 infection or an uninfected control (not recorded which). The chain has TRBV29-1 and TRBJ2-2; TRBD1 matches at 9 bases. CDR3 nucleotides: TGCAGCGCTCTGGACAGGGGGAACACCGGGGAGCTGTTTTTT. Its protein product is CSALDRGNTGELFF.